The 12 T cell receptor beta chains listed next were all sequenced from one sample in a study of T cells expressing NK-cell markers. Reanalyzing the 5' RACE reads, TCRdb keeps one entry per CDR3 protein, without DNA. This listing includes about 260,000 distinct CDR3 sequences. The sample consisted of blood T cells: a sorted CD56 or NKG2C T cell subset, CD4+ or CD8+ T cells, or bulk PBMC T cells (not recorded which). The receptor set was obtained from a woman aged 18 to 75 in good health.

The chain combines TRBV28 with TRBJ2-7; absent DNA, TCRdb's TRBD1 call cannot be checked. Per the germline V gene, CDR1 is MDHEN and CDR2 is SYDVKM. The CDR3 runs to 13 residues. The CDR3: CASSLGGFPEQYF.

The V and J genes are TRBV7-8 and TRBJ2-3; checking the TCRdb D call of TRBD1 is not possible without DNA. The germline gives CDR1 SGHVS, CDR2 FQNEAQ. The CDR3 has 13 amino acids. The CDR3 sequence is CASTGGGGAQPYF.

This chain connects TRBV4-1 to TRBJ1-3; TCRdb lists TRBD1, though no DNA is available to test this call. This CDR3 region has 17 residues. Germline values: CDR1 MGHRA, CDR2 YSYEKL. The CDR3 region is CASSQTHGGFSGNTIYF.

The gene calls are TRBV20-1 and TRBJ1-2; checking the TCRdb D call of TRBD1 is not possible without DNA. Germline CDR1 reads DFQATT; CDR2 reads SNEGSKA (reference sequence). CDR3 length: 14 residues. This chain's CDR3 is CSARGTGTNYGYTF.

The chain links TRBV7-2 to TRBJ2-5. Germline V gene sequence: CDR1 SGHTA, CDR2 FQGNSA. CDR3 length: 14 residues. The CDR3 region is CASSSGAYQETQYF.

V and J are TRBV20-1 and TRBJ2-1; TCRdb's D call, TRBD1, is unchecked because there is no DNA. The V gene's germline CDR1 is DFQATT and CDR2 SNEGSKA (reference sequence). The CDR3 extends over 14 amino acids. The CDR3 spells CSARWDRVANEQFF.

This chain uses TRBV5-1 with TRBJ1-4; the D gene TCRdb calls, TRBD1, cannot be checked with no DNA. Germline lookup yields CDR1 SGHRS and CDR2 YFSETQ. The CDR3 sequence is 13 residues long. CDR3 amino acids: CASSLEQGRVLFF. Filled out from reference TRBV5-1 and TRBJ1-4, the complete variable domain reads KAGVTQTPRYLIKTRGQQVTLSCSPISGHRSVSWYQQTPGQGLQFLFEYFSETQRNKGNFPGRFSGRQFSNSRSEMNVSTLELGDSALYLCASSLEQGRVLFFGSGTQLSVL.

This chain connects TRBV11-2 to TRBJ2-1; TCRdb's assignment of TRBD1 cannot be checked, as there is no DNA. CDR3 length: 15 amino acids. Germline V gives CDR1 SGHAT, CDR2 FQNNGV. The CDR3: CASSLGGGVSVEQFF.

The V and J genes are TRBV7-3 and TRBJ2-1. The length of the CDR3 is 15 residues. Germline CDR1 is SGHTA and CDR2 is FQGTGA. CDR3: CASSLLGSPNNEQFF.

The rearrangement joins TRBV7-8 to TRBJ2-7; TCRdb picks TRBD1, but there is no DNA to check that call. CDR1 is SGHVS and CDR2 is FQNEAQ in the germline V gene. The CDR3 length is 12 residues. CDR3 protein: CASSVYAGVPYF. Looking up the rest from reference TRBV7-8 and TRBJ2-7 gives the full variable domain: GAGVSQSPRYKVAKRGQDVALRCDPISGHVSLFWYQQALGQGPEFLTYFQNEAQLDKSGLPSDRFFAERPEGSVSTLKIQRTQQEDSAVYLCASSVYAGVPYFGPGTRLTVT.

CDR3 sequence: CASSPGTRGNEKLFF. This chain joins TRBV12-3 or TRBV12-4 and TRBJ1-4; with no DNA, the TCRdb D assignment of TRBD1 cannot be verified. The CDR3 runs 15 residues.

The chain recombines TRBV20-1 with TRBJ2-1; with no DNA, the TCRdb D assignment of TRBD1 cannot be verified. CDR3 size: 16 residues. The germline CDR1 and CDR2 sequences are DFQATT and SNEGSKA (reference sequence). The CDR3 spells CSAREGGGGSYNEQFF.